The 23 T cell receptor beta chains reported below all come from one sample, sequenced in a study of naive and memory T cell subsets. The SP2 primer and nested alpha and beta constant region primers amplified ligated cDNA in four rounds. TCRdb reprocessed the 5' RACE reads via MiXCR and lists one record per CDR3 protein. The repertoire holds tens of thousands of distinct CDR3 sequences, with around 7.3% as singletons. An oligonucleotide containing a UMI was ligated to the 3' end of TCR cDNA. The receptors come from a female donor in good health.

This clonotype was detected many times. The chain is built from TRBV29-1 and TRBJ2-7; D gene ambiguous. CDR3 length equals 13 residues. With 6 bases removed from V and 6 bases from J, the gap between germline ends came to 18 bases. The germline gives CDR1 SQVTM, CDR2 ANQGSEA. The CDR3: CSVGYGDVAEQYF. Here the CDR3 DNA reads TGCAGCGTAGGCTACGGAGACGTCGCCGAGCAGTACTTC.

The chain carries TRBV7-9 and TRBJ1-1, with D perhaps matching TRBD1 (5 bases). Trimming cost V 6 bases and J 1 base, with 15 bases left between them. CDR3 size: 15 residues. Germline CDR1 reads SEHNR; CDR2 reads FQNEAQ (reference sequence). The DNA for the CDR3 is TGTGCCAGCAGATCTGGGGCGGGGTCGAACACTGAAGCTTTCTTT. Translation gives CASRSGAGSNTEAFF.

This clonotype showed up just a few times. The CDR3 spells CASTGAGQGAEQYF. CDR3 in DNA: TGTGCCAGCACGGGAGCAGGGCAGGGAGCCGAGCAGTACTTC. The gene calls are TRBV6-9 and TRBJ2-7, with a weak D call TRBD2 (6 bases). The CDR3 is 14 residues long. Trimming removed 7 bases from V and 6 bases from J, with 19 bases in between. CDR1 is MNHGY, CDR2 SVAAGI, per germline.

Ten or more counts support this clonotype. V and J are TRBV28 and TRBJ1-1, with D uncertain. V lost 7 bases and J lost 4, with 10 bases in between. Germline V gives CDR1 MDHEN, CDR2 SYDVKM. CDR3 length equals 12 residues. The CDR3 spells CASTEGLTEAFF. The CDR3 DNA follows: TGTGCCAGCACAGAAGGGCTCACTGAAGCTTTCTTT. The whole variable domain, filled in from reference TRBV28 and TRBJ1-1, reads DVKVTQSSRYLVKRTGEKVFLECVQDMDHENMFWYRQDPGLGLRLIYFSYDVKMKEKGDIPEGYSVSREKKERFSLILESASTNQTSMYLCASTEGLTEAFFGQGTRLTVV.

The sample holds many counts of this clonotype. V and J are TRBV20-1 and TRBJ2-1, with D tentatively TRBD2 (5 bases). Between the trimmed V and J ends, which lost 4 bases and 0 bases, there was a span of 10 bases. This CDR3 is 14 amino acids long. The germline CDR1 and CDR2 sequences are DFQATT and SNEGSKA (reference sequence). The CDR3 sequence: CSAIMGSSYNEQFF. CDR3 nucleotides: TGCAGTGCTATTATGGGGAGCTCCTACAATGAGCAGTTCTTC.

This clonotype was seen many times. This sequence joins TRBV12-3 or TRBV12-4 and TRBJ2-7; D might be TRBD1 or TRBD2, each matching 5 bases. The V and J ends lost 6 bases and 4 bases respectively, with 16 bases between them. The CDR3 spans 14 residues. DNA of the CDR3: TGTGCCAGCAGGAGGGGACCAGGGTTTTACGAGCAGTACTTC. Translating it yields CASRRGPGFYEQYF.

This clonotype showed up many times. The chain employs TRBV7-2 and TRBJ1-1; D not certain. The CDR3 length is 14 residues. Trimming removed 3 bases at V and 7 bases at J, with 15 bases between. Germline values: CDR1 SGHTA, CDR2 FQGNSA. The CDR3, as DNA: TGTGCCAGCAGCTTCGCCCGGGAGAATAGTGAAGCTTTCTTT. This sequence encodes CASSFARENSEAFF.

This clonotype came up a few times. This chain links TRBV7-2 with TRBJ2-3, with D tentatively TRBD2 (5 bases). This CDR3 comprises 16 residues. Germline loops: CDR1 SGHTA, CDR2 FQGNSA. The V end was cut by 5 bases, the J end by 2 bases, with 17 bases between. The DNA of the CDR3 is TGTGCCAGCAGCGACGGACCAGGAGGCTACACAGATACGCAGTATTTT. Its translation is CASSDGPGGYTDTQYF.

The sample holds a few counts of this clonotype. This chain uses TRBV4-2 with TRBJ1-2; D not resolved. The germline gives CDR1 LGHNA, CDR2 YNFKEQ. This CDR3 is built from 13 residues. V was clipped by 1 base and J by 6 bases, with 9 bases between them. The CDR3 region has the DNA TGTGCCAGCAGCCAAGTATCTACCGATGGCTACACCTTC. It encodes CASSQVSTDGYTF.

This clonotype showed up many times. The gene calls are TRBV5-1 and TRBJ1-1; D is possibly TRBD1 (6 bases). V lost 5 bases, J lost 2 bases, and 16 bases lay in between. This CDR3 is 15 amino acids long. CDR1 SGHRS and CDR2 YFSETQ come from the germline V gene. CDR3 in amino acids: CASSKYDRLNTEAFF. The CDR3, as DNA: TGCGCCAGCAGTAAGTATGACAGGCTCAACACTGAAGCTTTCTTT.

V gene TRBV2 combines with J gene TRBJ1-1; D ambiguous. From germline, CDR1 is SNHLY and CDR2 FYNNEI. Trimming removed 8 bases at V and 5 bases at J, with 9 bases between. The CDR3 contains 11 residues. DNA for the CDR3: TGTGCCAGCCAGAGGGAAACTGAAGCTTTCTTT. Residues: CASQRETEAFF. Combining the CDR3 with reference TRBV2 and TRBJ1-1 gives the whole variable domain EPEVTQTPSHQVTQMGQEVILRCVPISNHLYFYWYRQILGQKVEFLVSFYNNEISEKSEIFDDQFSVERPDGSNFTLKIRSTKLEDSAMYFCASQRETEAFFGQGTRLTVV.

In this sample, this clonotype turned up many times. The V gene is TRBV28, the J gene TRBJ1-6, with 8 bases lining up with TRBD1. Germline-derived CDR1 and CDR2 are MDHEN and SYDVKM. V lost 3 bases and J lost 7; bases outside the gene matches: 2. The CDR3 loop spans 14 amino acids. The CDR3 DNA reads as TGTGCCAGCAGTTTTCCAGGGGGCAATTCACCCCTCCACTTT. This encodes CASSFPGGNSPLHF. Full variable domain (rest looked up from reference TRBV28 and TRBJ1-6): DVKVTQSSRYLVKRTGEKVFLECVQDMDHENMFWYRQDPGLGLRLIYFSYDVKMKEKGDIPEGYSVSREKKERFSLILESASTNQTSMYLCASSFPGGNSPLHFGNGTRLTVT.

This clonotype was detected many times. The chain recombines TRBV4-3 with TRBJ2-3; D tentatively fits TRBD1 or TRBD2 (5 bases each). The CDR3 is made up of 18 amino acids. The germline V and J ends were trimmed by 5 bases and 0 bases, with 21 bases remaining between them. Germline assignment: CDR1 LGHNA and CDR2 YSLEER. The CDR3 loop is CASSYRDFRAGSTDTQYF. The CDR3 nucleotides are TGCGCCAGCAGCTATCGCGATTTCAGGGCGGGCAGCACAGATACGCAGTATTTT.

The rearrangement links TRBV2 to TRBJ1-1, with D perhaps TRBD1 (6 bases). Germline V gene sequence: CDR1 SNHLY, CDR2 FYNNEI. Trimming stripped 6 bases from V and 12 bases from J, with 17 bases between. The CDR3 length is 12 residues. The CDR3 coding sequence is TGTGCCAGCAGGAAGACAGGTGAGCGGTCTTTCTTT. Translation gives CASRKTGERSFF.

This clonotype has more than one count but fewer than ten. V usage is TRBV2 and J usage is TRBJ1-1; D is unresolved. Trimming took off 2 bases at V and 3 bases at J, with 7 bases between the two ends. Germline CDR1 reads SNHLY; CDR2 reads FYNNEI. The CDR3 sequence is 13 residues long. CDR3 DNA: TGTGCCAGCAGTGAATTGGCCTACACTGAAGCTTTCTTT. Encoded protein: CASSELAYTEAFF.

The CDR3 sequence is CASRGDGTSSYNSPLHF. CDR3 DNA: TGCGCCAGCAGGGGGGACGGGACGAGCTCCTATAATTCACCCCTCCACTTT. The rearrangement joins TRBV5-1 to TRBJ1-6; a weak D match, TRBD1 (5 bases). This CDR3 comprises 17 residues. V lost 5 bases, J lost 0 bases, and 15 bases lay in between. Germline-derived CDR1 and CDR2 are SGHRS and YFSETQ. Full variable domain (missing parts from reference TRBV5-1 and TRBJ1-6): KAGVTQTPRYLIKTRGQQVTLSCSPISGHRSVSWYQQTPGQGLQFLFEYFSETQRNKGNFPGRFSGRQFSNSRSEMNVSTLELGDSALYLCASRGDGTSSYNSPLHFGNGTRLTVT.

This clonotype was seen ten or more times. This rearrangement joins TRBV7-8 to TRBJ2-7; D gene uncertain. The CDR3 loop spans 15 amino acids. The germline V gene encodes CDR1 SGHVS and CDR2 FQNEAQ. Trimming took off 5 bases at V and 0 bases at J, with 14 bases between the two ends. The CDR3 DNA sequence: TGTGCCAGCAGCCCTCACCGACAAGGCTCCTACGAGCAGTACTTC. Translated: CASSPHRQGSYEQYF.

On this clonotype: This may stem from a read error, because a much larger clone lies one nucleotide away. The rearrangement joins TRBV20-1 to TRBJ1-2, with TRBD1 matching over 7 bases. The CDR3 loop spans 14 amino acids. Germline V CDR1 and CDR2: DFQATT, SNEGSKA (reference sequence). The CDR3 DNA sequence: TGCAGTGCTAGAGAAAATGACAGGGTGTATGGCTACGCCTTC. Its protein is CSARENDRVYGYAF.

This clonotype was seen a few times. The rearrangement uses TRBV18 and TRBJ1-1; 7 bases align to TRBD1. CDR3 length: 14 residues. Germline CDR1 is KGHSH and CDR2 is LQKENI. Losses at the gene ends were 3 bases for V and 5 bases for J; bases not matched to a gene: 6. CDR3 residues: CASSPDRSGTEAFF. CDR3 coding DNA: TGTGCCAGCTCACCGGACAGGTCTGGAACTGAAGCTTTCTTT.

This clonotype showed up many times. The CDR3 sequence is CASSQGGGQPQHF. The CDR3 DNA sequence: TGTGCCAGTAGTCAAGGGGGCGGGCAGCCCCAGCATTTT. This chain connects TRBV19 to TRBJ1-5, with TRBD1 matching 7 bases. This CDR3 is built from 13 residues. The germline CDR1 and CDR2 sequences are LNHDA and SQIVND (reference sequence). V shed 5 bases, J shed 7 bases, and the junction held 5 bases outside the gene matches. The full variable domain, completed using reference TRBV19 and TRBJ1-5, is DGGITQSPKYLFRKEGQNVTLSCEQNLNHDAMYWYRQDPGQGLRLIYYSQIVNDFQKGDIAEGYSVSREKKESFPLTVTSAQKNPTAFYLCASSQGGGQPQHFGDGTRLSIL.

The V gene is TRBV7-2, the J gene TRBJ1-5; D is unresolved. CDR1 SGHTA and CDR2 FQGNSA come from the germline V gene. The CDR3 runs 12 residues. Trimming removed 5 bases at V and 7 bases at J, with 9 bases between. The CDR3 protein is CASSIDRQPQHF. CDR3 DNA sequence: TGTGCCAGCAGCATAGACCGGCAGCCCCAGCATTTT.

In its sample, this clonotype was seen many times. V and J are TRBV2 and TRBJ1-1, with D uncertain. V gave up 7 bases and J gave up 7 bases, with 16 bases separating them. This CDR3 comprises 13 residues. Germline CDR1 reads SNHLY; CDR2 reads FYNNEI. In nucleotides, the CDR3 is TGTGCCAGCACCCTAGCGAGGGCTAATGAAGCTTTCTTT. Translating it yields CASTLARANEAFF.

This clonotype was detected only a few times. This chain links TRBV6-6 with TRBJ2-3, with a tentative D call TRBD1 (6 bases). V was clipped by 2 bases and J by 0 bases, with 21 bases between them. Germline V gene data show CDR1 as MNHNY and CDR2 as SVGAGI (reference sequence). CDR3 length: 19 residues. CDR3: CASSYPNTMTGSSTDTQYF. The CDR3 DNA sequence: TGTGCCAGCAGTTACCCCAATACTATGACAGGTAGTAGCACAGATACGCAGTATTTT.